A selection of T cell receptor beta chains follows, all from one sample in a study of blood T cell repertoires in COVID-19. Generated by immunoSEQ multiplex PCR, the TCRdb table keeps only in-frame clones and is missing some. Of some 170,000 clones in the sample, about three quarters were seen once. What was sequenced was peripheral blood. All receptors come from a woman between 70 and 85 years old with acute or convalescent COVID-19. The CDR3 runs from the conserved cysteine through the conserved F or W. The D gene is left open where the match is weak. Rows may omit the clone size; those that give it use once, few, many or a size class.

CASSGDRVGGYTF,TGTGCCAGCAGCGGAGACAGGGTTGGAGGCTACACCTTC,TRBJ1-2,TRBV9,NA,TRBD1
CASSLEGAGELFF,TGCGCCAGCAGCTTGGAGGGGGCCGGGGAGCTGTTTTTT,TRBJ2-2,TRBV5-1,NA,NA
CASSQGQGRSVQYF,TGTGCCAGCAGCCAGGGACAGGGAAGGAGTGTGCAGTACTTC,TRBJ2-7,TRBV3-1/TRBV3-2,NA,TRBD1
CASSLGGLAGLGSYNEQFF,TGTGCCAGCAGTTTAGGGGGCCTAGCGGGCTTGGGGTCCTACAATGAGCAGTTCTTC,TRBJ2-1,TRBV28,NA,TRBD2
CASSSQTEAFF,TGTGCCAGCAGCTCCCAGACTGAAGCTTTCTTT,TRBJ1-1,TRBV7-8,NA,NA
CASSQVSGGYGYTF,TGCGCCAGCAGCCAAGTTAGCGGGGGTTATGGCTACACCTTC,TRBJ1-2,TRBV4-1,few,NA
CASNGQGGQPQHF,TGTGCCTCTAATGGACAGGGGGGGCAGCCCCAGCATTTT,TRBJ1-5,TRBV30,once,TRBD1
CASGTDGNTIYF,TGTGCCAGCGGAACAGATGGAAACACCATATATTTT,TRBJ1-3,TRBV2,NA,NA
CATSTTGLDGYTF,TGTGCCACCAGCACGACAGGACTCGATGGCTACACCTTC,TRBJ1-2,TRBV15,few,NA
CASSFHISYEQYF,TGTGCCAGCAGTTTCCACATCTCCTACGAGCAGTACTTC,TRBJ2-7,TRBV12-3/TRBV12-4,NA,NA
CASSLEGVQGVYGYTF,TGTGCCAGCAGCTTAGAGGGTGTTCAGGGGGTTTATGGCTACACCTTC,TRBJ1-2,TRBV7-2,NA,TRBD1
CATSDRDRGTDTQYF,TGTGCCACCAGTGACCGGGACAGGGGAACAGATACGCAGTATTTT,TRBJ2-3,TRBV24-1,NA,TRBD1
CASRNGQGMLGGEGEKLFF,TGTGCCAGTAGGAATGGACAGGGAATGTTAGGAGGAGAAGGTGAAAAACTGTTTTTT,TRBJ1-4,TRBV19,NA,TRBD1
CASSSDYGVNTGELFF,TGTGCCAGCAGTTCTGACTACGGGGTTAACACCGGGGAGCTGTTTTTT,TRBJ2-2,TRBV7-9,once,NA
CASSPKGQGRGFEQYF,TGTGCCAGCAGCCCTAAAGGGCAGGGGAGGGGATTCGAGCAGTACTTC,TRBJ2-7,TRBV5-4,NA,NA
CASSQFGQGDQPQHF,TGCGCCAGCAGCCAATTTGGACAGGGGGATCAGCCCCAGCATTTT,TRBJ1-5,TRBV4-1,NA,TRBD1
CASTPGTSGLNEQFF,TGTGCCAGTACCCCCGGGACTAGCGGACTCAATGAGCAGTTCTTC,TRBJ2-1,TRBV19,NA,TRBD2
CASSSKSGDTYEQYF,TGTGCCAGCAGCTCCAAGTCTGGCGACACCTACGAGCAGTACTTC,TRBJ2-7,TRBV7-8,NA,NA
CASSRGGLPGSNEQFF,TGTGCCAGCAGTCGCGGTGGACTCCCTGGGAGCAATGAGCAGTTCTTC,TRBJ2-1,TRBV7-3,NA,NA
CASSPVNTGELFF,TGTGCCAGCAGTCCAGTGAACACCGGGGAGCTGTTTTTT,TRBJ2-2,TRBV12-3/TRBV12-4,few,NA